Below, 27 T cell receptor beta chains from the same sample are listed, as sequenced in a study of T cell repertoires in cytomegalovirus infection. TCRdb itself ran the reads through MiXCR, one entry per CDR3 protein. The sample contains almost 500,000 distinct CDR3 sequences, over 9% of which appear only once. The sequenced sample consisted of PBMCs. These receptors were taken from a human donor in good health (CMV status not recorded). Some clones in this sample may be carry-over from other donors' samples.

This clonotype appeared many times. The chain joins TRBV19 to TRBJ2-7, with a possible D match to TRBD1 (6 bases). Germline values: CDR1 LNHDA, CDR2 SQIVND (reference sequence). V lost 6 bases, J lost 9 bases, and 18 bases lay in between. The CDR3 loop spans 13 amino acids. CDR3 sequence reads: CASSSGTNVRQYF. CDR3 in DNA: TGTGCCAGTAGCTCCGGGACAAATGTACGGCAGTACTTC. Full variable domain (outside the CDR3, taken from reference TRBV19 and TRBJ2-7): DGGITQSPKYLFRKEGQNVTLSCEQNLNHDAMYWYRQDPGQGLRLIYYSQIVNDFQKGDIAEGYSVSREKKESFPLTVTSAQKNPTAFYLCASSSGTNVRQYFGPGTRLTVT.

This clonotype has more than one count but fewer than ten. J is TRBJ1-2 and V is TRBV13, with TRBD1 as a possible D gene (5 bases). The V gene lost 4 bases and the J gene lost 8 bases, with 17 bases spanning the gap. Germline assignment: CDR1 PRHDT and CDR2 FYEKMQ (reference sequence). This CDR3 has 14 residues. The CDR3 sequence is CASSSAGGVKGYTF. The CDR3 DNA reads as TGTGCCAGCAGCTCCGCCGGGGGGGTCAAGGGCTACACCTTC.

This clonotype was counted many times. This chain links TRBV7-3 with TRBJ2-1; the D gene could be TRBD1 or TRBD2 (6 bases each). Trimming cost V 2 bases and J 6 bases, with 17 bases left between them. There are 16 residues in the CDR3. CDR1 is SGHTA, CDR2 FQGTGA, per germline. The CDR3 DNA follows: TGTGCCAGCAGCTTAGGTCTCCCGGGGGCTGGCAATGAGCAGTTCTTC. This codes for CASSLGLPGAGNEQFF.

This clonotype was detected a few times. DNA of the CDR3: TGTGCCAAACGCGACGGATGCTATAGCAATCAGCCCCAGCATTTT. This translates into CAKRDGCYSNQPQHF. This chain uses TRBV19 with TRBJ1-5; no clear D gene. Germline lookup yields CDR1 LNHDA and CDR2 SQIVND (reference sequence). V was shortened by 10 bases and J by 0 bases, with 16 bases between the two germline ends. This CDR3 has 15 amino acids.

This clonotype has more than one count but fewer than ten. This chain uses TRBV6-5 with TRBJ1-1, with TRBD1 identical over 7 bases. Unmatched junction bases numbered 6, after V lost 2 bases and J lost 6 bases. CDR3 length: 14 residues. Germline V gives CDR1 MNHEY, CDR2 SVGAGI. CDR3 coding DNA: TGTGCCAGCAGTTACATGGAGGGGGCGGCTGAAGCTTTCTTT. It codes for CASSYMEGAAEAFF.

This clonotype was picked up many times. This may arise from a read error, as a much more abundant clone is one base away. J is TRBJ1-1 and V is TRBV7-9; D uncertain. The germline V gene encodes CDR1 SEHNR and CDR2 FQNEAQ (reference sequence). The CDR3 runs to 13 residues. The V end was cut by 2 bases, the J end by 1 base, with 5 bases between. The CDR3 sequence is CASSLNTNTEAFF. CDR3 sequence (DNA): TGTGCCAGCAGCTTAAACACGAACACTGAAGCTTTCTTT.

This clonotype was counted many times. The chain joins TRBV5-4 to TRBJ2-7; D not resolved. The CDR3 length is 15 residues. Trimming shortened V by 4 bases and J by 3 bases, and 17 bases separated the two germline ends. Per the germline V gene, CDR1 is SGHNT and CDR2 is YYREEE (reference sequence). The CDR3 protein is CASSGAGVGGYEQYF. As DNA, the CDR3 is TGTGCCAGCAGCGGAGCTGGGGTAGGCGGCTACGAGCAGTACTTC.

In regard to this clonotype: Possible read error: a much larger clone is one base away. The gene calls are TRBV14 and TRBJ2-3; possible D gene TRBD2, 5 bases. This CDR3 contains 15 residues. CDR1 and CDR2 from the germline V gene are SGHDN and FVKESK. The CDR3 DNA reads TGTGTCAGCAGCCAAGCCGGTAGCGGCACAGATACGCAGTATTTT. It is translated as CVSSQAGSGTDTQYF.

Many counts were recorded for this clonotype. The genes are TRBV10-3 and TRBJ2-2, with 9 nucleotides matching TRBD1. Germline V gene lookup returns CDR1 ENHRY and CDR2 SYGVKD. The CDR3 consists of 13 residues. V was clipped by 8 bases and J by 8 bases; unmatched bases: 6. The CDR3 nucleotides read TGTGCCATCCGGGACAGGGTATTTGGGGAGCTGTTTTTT. Translated: CAIRDRVFGELFF.

There are many counts of this clonotype. The chain uses TRBV7-2 and TRBJ2-7, with 12 bases lining up with TRBD2. This CDR3 spans 15 amino acids. CDR1 and CDR2 from the germline V gene are SGHTA and FQGNSA. V lost 7 bases and J lost 6; bases outside the gene matches: 10. The CDR3 region is CASTPSGRAQAEQYF. CDR3 coding DNA: TGTGCCAGCACCCCTAGCGGGAGGGCCCAAGCCGAGCAGTACTTC.

Concerning this clonotype: This may be a read error: a much more frequent sequence differs by one nucleotide. The gene calls are TRBV19 and TRBJ2-5; D unclear. Germline assignment: CDR1 LNHDA and CDR2 SQIVND (reference sequence). The CDR3 contains 12 residues. CDR3 nucleotides: TGTGCCAATAGTATCGAAGGAGAGACCCAGTACTTC. Translation gives CANSIEGETQYF.

This clonotype was recorded many times. This chain connects TRBV7-2 to TRBJ1-2; no definite D call. The germline V gene has CDR1 SGHTA and CDR2 FQGNSA. CDR3 size: 14 residues. The V end was cut by 1 base, the J end by 4 bases, with 10 bases between. The CDR3 DNA reads TGTGCCAGCAGCTTAGAACATTTTCTCTATGGCTACACCTTC. Amino acids: CASSLEHFLYGYTF.

Worth noting for this clonotype: The junction and the germline gene differ at one end; a read error may be behind it. The chain combines TRBV5-6 with TRBJ1-1; D remains ambiguous. Per germline, CDR1 SGHDT and CDR2 YYEEEE. CDR3 length equals 13 residues. The CDR3 reads CASSYAVNTEDFF. CDR3 coding DNA: TGTGCCAGCAGCTACGCAGTGAACACTGAAGATTTCTTT.

This clonotype showed up many times. The rearrangement links TRBV4-1 to TRBJ2-3, with TRBD2 identical over 8 bases. Trimming cost V 3 bases and J 4 bases; bases outside gene matches: 9. This CDR3 contains 16 residues. The V gene's germline CDR1 is MGHRA and CDR2 YSYEKL. In DNA form, the CDR3 reads TGCGCCAGCAGCCAGCCCGGGACTAGGAGCTCAGATACGCAGTATTTT. It yields the protein CASSQPGTRSSDTQYF.

In its sample, this clonotype was seen a few times. The chain carries TRBV2 and TRBJ2-2; possibly TRBD1 or TRBD2 for D (5 bases each). V dropped 8 bases and J dropped 4 bases, with 14 bases sitting between them. The CDR3 sequence is 14 residues long. Germline V CDR1 and CDR2: SNHLY, FYNNEI. The CDR3 DNA reads TGTGCCAGCGGGACCGACGTGGGCACCGGGGAGCTGTTTTTT. Translated, it gives CASGTDVGTGELFF. The whole variable domain, filled in from reference TRBV2 and TRBJ2-2, reads EPEVTQTPSHQVTQMGQEVILRCVPISNHLYFYWYRQILGQKVEFLVSFYNNEISEKSEIFDDQFSVERPDGSNFTLKIRSTKLEDSAMYFCASGTDVGTGELFFGEGSRLTVL.

This chain joins TRBV29-1 and TRBJ2-5, with TRBD1 matching 8 bases. V was pared by 4 bases and J by 2 bases, with 6 bases of the junction left unmatched. CDR3 length equals 14 residues. Germline-derived CDR1 and CDR2 are SQVTM and ANQGSEA. CDR3: CSVAGQGYQETQYF. In DNA, the CDR3 is TGCAGCGTTGCCGGACAGGGATATCAAGAGACCCAGTACTTC.

The table lists this clonotype with many counts. The chain couples TRBV20-1 to TRBJ2-5; 12 bases align to TRBD2. This CDR3 has 16 residues. Germline trimming cut 5 bases from V and 2 bases from J; bases unmatched to any gene: 9. Germline assignment: CDR1 DFQATT and CDR2 SNEGSKA (reference sequence). CDR3 region: CSAPRTSGDEQETQYF. The CDR3 coding sequence is TGCAGTGCTCCTCGGACTAGCGGGGACGAACAAGAGACCCAGTACTTC.

The J gene is TRBJ1-1, the V gene TRBV12-3 or TRBV12-4, with 7 bases lining up with TRBD1. V lost 6 bases and J lost 11; bases outside the gene matches: 12. The CDR3 sequence is 13 residues long. Here the CDR3 reads CASSLGQAWGAFF. The CDR3, as DNA: TGTGCCAGCAGCCTTGGACAGGCATGGGGGGCTTTCTTT.

The table lists this clonotype with many counts. V is TRBV2 and J is TRBJ1-5; tentative D call: TRBD1 (5 bases). CDR3 size: 14 residues. V lost 4 bases and J 3 bases, leaving 10 bases between the germline ends. Germline V gives CDR1 SNHLY, CDR2 FYNNEI. The CDR3 spells CASSVDSYNQPQHF. The CDR3, as DNA: TGTGCCAGCAGTGTAGACAGTTACAATCAGCCCCAGCATTTT.

In DNA, the CDR3 is TGTGCCAGCAGCGTAGAACTCACCGGGGAGCTGTTTTTT. Residues: CASSVELTGELFF. The chain employs TRBV9 and TRBJ2-2, with D hard to call. There are 13 residues in the CDR3. Germline-derived CDR1 and CDR2 are SGDLS and YYNGEE. V was clipped by 0 bases and J by 4 bases, with 4 bases between them.

This clonotype was detected only a few times. The CDR3 DNA follows: TGTGCCAGCAGCTCTAATAGCGGGGCGTCCTACGAGCAGTACTTC. Translation: CASSSNSGASYEQYF. The genes are TRBV5-5 and TRBJ2-7; TRBD2 aligns across 8 bases. The CDR3 runs 15 residues. Germline V gives CDR1 SGHKS, CDR2 YYEKEE (reference sequence). With V trimmed by 3 bases and J by 1 base, 6 bases remained unmatched.

The chain employs TRBV3-1 and TRBJ1-6; possibly TRBD1 for D (6 bases). V dropped 6 bases and J dropped 7 bases, with 13 bases sitting between them. The CDR3 sequence is 14 residues long. Germline assignment: CDR1 LGHDT and CDR2 YNNKEL (reference sequence). The CDR3 spells CASSHQGGNSPLHF. CDR3 sequence (DNA): TGTGCCAGCAGTCATCAAGGGGGGAATTCACCCCTCCACTTT.

This chain links TRBV6-5 with TRBJ2-3; the match to TRBD2 covers 9 bases. This CDR3 has 14 residues. V lost 8 bases to trimming and J lost 4 bases; unmatched junction nucleotides: 7. Germline CDR1 reads MNHEY; CDR2 reads SVGAGI. The CDR3 DNA reads TGTGCCAGCTCGAGGGTAGCGGGAGCAGATACGCAGTATTTT. Translated, it gives CASSRVAGADTQYF.

This clonotype was recorded many times. V and J are TRBV20-1 and TRBJ2-7; D may be TRBD2 (6 bases). V gave up 3 bases and J gave up 5 bases, with 17 bases separating them. The length of the CDR3 is 14 residues. The V gene's germline CDR1 is DFQATT and CDR2 SNEGSKA (reference sequence). This CDR3 reads CSARGGGPQDEQYF. In nucleotides, the CDR3 is TGCAGTGCTAGGGGAGGAGGCCCCCAGGACGAGCAGTACTTC.

This clonotype showed up just a few times. V and J are TRBV7-3 and TRBJ2-5; 8 nucleotides match TRBD1. The CDR3 sequence is 18 residues long. Trimming took 1 base from V and 10 from J; bases not matched to a gene: 20. Germline V CDR1 and CDR2: SGHTA, FQGTGA. The chain's CDR3 is CASSLIFGGTGPSGDQYF. As DNA, the CDR3 is TGTGCCAGCAGCTTAATCTTTGGGGGGACAGGCCCCTCGGGGGACCAGTACTTC.

This clonotype showed up many times. The chain is built from TRBV7-9 and TRBJ2-2, with D possibly being TRBD1 (6 bases). CDR3 length equals 17 residues. V was trimmed by 4 bases and J by 1 base, leaving 16 bases between them. In germline, CDR1 is SEHNR, CDR2 FQNEAQ (reference sequence). The CDR3 DNA is TGTGCCAGCAGCTCCACTCCGGGACACTTGAACACCGGGGAGCTGTTTTTT. This translates into CASSSTPGHLNTGELFF.

This clonotype was seen at least ten times. This rearrangement joins TRBV12-3 or TRBV12-4 to TRBJ1-6; no definite D call. Trimming shortened V by 3 bases and J by 8 bases, and 11 bases separated the two germline ends. The length of the CDR3 is 14 residues. The CDR3 sequence is CASSLWREDSPLHF. The CDR3, as DNA: TGTGCCAGCAGTTTGTGGAGGGAAGATTCACCCCTCCACTTT.